This entry is about one T cell receptor beta chain. It has no known antigen specificity. Base qualities are not at hand, and no much larger clone is one base apart. TCRbeta CDR3 regions were amplified from genomic DNA by means of the immunoSEQ Assay, a bias-controlled multiplex PCR. The published analysis was carried out like this. Within the assay, amplification of reference gene primers was used to estimate how many nucleated cells each sample contained. To quantify the absolute abundance of each unique TCRbeta CDR3 rearrangement, sequence reads were collapsed and filtered. For each sample, productive Simpson clonality was calculated as the square root of Simpson's diversity index across productive rearrangements. In TCRdb, the immuneACCESS table is reduced to in-frame sequences with V and J assigned. These tables do not hold every clone; where another copy was compared, an unresolved V gene accounts for under half, and the others remain unexplained. The V and J calls and clone size come from that table; D and trimming were worked out from the DNA. Within this sample are about 80,000 clones, with 78% of them counted one time only. Approximately 15% of the sample rests with the top ten.

Inclusive of the bounding cysteine and phenylalanine, the CDR3 is 14 residues long. Only the CDR3 DNA stays, 42 bases, in frame from base 1. V is clipped by 5 bases and J by 6 bases, and the sequence between their germline boundaries is 16 bases long. Based on the germline V gene (reference sequence), the CDR1 and CDR2 sequences are MNHNY and SVGAGI. Collaborating institutions collected whole blood in K2EDTA tubes following their own protocols. For TCRbeta analysis, collaborator samples were shipped as frozen whole blood, as isolated PBMCs, or as DNA extracted from either sample type. This specimen comes from a study of blood T cell repertoires in COVID-19 (dated by TCRdb to 2020 to 2022). A note on the overall study: The collaborator samples originated in the United States, Italy and Spain and spanned the acute and convalescent phases of COVID-19. The repertoires were released in a freely available public database intended as a resource for research on the immune response to SARS-CoV-2. The dataset comprised deeply sampled blood TCRbeta repertoires from subjects exposed to, actively infected with, or recovered from COVID-19. The prospective study material was composed of cDNA or gDNA derived from T cells, B-cell-depleted T cells, or PBMCs. Where available, HLA class I and class II types were obtained from metadata supplied by the sample provider rather than from assay-based typing. A de-identified subject ID, COVID-19 status, age in years and sex were almost always included in the sample metadata. The samples were drawn from two sources: the first 160 participants of the ongoing ImmuneRACE study, and approximately 1,300 subjects contributed by 6 global collaborators. Summary of the overall study and its limitations: How much clinical and demographic metadata was included differed by source and by participant, and the metadata was provided uncurated.

Sequencing was carried out using peripheral blood. The receptor comes from a human donor in a cohort sampled during active COVID-19. This chain joins TRBV6-6 to TRBJ1-2; perhaps TRBD1 is the D gene, with 6 bases matching. The DNA is as follows: TGTGCCAGCAGTGTACAGGGTGAAAGGGATGGCTACACCTTC. Its protein product is CASSVQGERDGYTF.